These 21 T cell receptor beta chains were all obtained from the same sample, sequenced in a study of blood T cell repertoires in COVID-19. Some clones are missing from TCRdb's copy, which holds only in-frame ones; the method was immunoSEQ multiplex PCR. The sample gives over 200,000 clones, roughly 84% of which show up once; about a sixth is in the top ten. Sequencing was done on a sample of peripheral blood. The receptors stem from a woman of 80 years or more with active or convalescent COVID-19.

In this sample, this clone turned up a few times. This chain joins TRBV5-8 and TRBJ1-1; 8 nucleotides line up with TRBD1. V lost 4 bases, J lost 9 bases, and 11 bases stayed unmatched. The CDR3 extends over 14 amino acids. The germline CDR1 and CDR2 sequences are SGHTS and YDEGEE. CDR3 sequence: CASSPGQGLAKAFF. For the CDR3, the DNA is TGTGCCAGCAGCCCCGGACAGGGTTTGGCGAAAGCTTTCTTT.

The chain couples TRBV7-9 to TRBJ1-1, with D hard to call. V lost 5 bases to trimming and J lost 2 bases, with 6 bases between them. The CDR3 extends over 12 amino acids. Germline V gene sequence: CDR1 SEHNR, CDR2 FQNEAQ (reference sequence). Here the CDR3 DNA reads TGTGCCAGCAGCCCAATCAACACTGAAGCTTTCTTT. This translates into CASSPINTEAFF.

V usage is TRBV5-1 and J usage is TRBJ1-1; possibly TRBD1 for D (5 bases). V was shortened by 6 bases and J by 1 base, with 7 bases between the two germline ends. This CDR3 has 12 residues. CDR1 and CDR2 (germline): SGHRS, YFSETQ. This CDR3 is CASNQGNTEAFF. The CDR3, as DNA: TGCGCCAGCAATCAGGGGAACACTGAAGCTTTCTTT.

V usage is TRBV2 and J usage is TRBJ2-2; D is undetermined. Germline loops: CDR1 SNHLY, CDR2 FYNNEI. The CDR3 has 14 residues. Trimming removed 4 bases at V and 7 bases at J, with 13 bases between. CDR3 residues: CASSANSMVGELFF. In DNA, the CDR3 is TGTGCCAGCAGTGCGAATAGTATGGTCGGGGAGCTGTTTTTT.

J is TRBJ2-7 and V is TRBV7-4; 12 nucleotides agree with TRBD2. Germline CDR1 is SGHVT and CDR2 is SQSDAQ. The CDR3 sequence is 12 residues long. The V segment lost 10 bases and the J segment 6 bases; nucleotides outside the gene matches: 4. The CDR3 DNA reads as TGTGCCACCGGACTAGCGGGGAGCGAGCAGTACTTC. Its translation: CATGLAGSEQYF.

This chain joins TRBV5-1 and TRBJ1-6, with D tentatively TRBD1 (6 bases). V was trimmed by 0 bases and J by 9 bases, leaving 16 bases between them. CDR1 is SGHRS and CDR2 is YFSETQ in the germline V gene. The CDR3 sequence is 16 residues long. The CDR3 loop is CASSLDDTGYGSPLHF. CDR3 nucleotide sequence: TGCGCCAGCAGCTTGGACGACACAGGGTATGGTTCACCCCTCCACTTT.

The chain joins TRBV3-1 (or the pseudogene TRBV3-2) to TRBJ2-7; 12 nucleotides agree with TRBD2. This CDR3 has 17 amino acids. Germline CDR1 LGHDT, CDR2 YNNKEL (reference sequence). J was trimmed by 3 bases and V by 3 bases; bases with no gene match: 9. This chain's CDR3 is CASSHEGLAGTDYEQYF. The CDR3, as DNA: TGTGCCAGCAGCCACGAAGGACTAGCGGGGACAGACTACGAGCAGTACTTC.

DNA for the CDR3: TGTGCCTGGAGTGTACTTGCCAGGCACTCTGGAAACACCATATATTTT. This codes for CAWSVLARHSGNTIYF. V and J are TRBV30 and TRBJ1-3; no firm D call. V lost 0 bases to trimming and J lost 0 bases, with 12 bases between them. The CDR3 is made up of 16 amino acids. Germline V gene sequence: CDR1 GTSNPN, CDR2 SVGIG (reference sequence).

J is TRBJ2-5 and V is TRBV9; D remains unclear. Trimming removed 3 bases from V and 5 bases from J, with 8 bases in between. There are 12 residues in the CDR3. The germline gives CDR1 SGDLS, CDR2 YYNGEE. CDR3 sequence reads: CASSGSRETQYF. Written as DNA, the CDR3 is TGTGCCAGCAGCGGGTCTAGGGAGACCCAGTACTTC.

The table lists this clone with a count of one. The genes are TRBV18 and TRBJ1-2, with D perhaps matching TRBD1 (5 bases). V lost 2 bases, J lost 4 bases, and 11 bases lay in between. The CDR3 loop spans 14 amino acids. Germline assignment: CDR1 KGHSH and CDR2 LQKENI. The CDR3 spells CASSPKGLGYGYTF. As DNA, the CDR3 is TGTGCCAGCTCACCAAAGGGGCTGGGCTATGGCTACACCTTC. Filled out from reference TRBV18 and TRBJ1-2, the complete variable domain reads NAGVMQNPRHLVRRRGQEARLRCSPMKGHSHVYWYRQLPEEGLKFMVYLQKENIIDESGMPKERFSAEFPKEGPSILRIQQVVRGDSAAYFCASSPKGLGYGYTFGSGTRLTVV.

This chain connects TRBV4-2 to TRBJ2-1; TRBD2 is a possible D gene (6 bases). This CDR3 comprises 20 residues. Germline loops: CDR1 LGHNA, CDR2 YNFKEQ. V was clipped by 0 bases and J by 0 bases, with 21 bases between them. The CDR3 bases are TGTGCCAGCAGCCAAGATAGGATAGGCGGGGATTGGAGCTCCTACAATGAGCAGTTCTTC. This gives the protein CASSQDRIGGDWSSYNEQFF.

The J gene is TRBJ2-3, the V gene TRBV7-3; 11 bases fit TRBD2. The CDR3 loop spans 18 amino acids. The germline V gene has CDR1 SGHTA and CDR2 FQGTGA. V gave up 5 bases and J gave up 4 bases; unmatched junction bases: 14. CDR3 sequence (DNA): TGTGCCAGCAGCCAAGGTGGGCTAGCGGGGGGAACTCCAGATACGCAGTATTTT. Translated: CASSQGGLAGGTPDTQYF.

This chain links TRBV7-3 with TRBJ2-5; TRBD1 aligns across 8 bases. The CDR3 sequence is 19 residues long. Germline V CDR1 and CDR2: SGHTA, FQGTGA. The junction had 17 bases not matched to a gene; V was cut back by 5 bases and J by 0 bases. The DNA of the CDR3 is TGTGCCAGCAGCCTAAGTCCAATCCGACAGGGGTCTCACCAAGAGACCCAGTACTTC. Protein: CASSLSPIRQGSHQETQYF.

The rearrangement links TRBV9 to TRBJ1-5, with TRBD1 as a possible D gene (5 bases). This CDR3 contains 13 residues. Germline V gene lookup returns CDR1 SGDLS and CDR2 YYNGEE. Trimming stripped 3 bases from V and 7 bases from J, with 11 bases between. The CDR3 is CASSAGKGQPQHF. DNA of the CDR3: TGTGCCAGCAGCGCCGGCAAGGGGCAGCCCCAGCATTTT.

The V call is TRBV3-1 (or the pseudogene TRBV3-2), the J call TRBJ2-1; 12 bases match TRBD2. CDR1 is LGHDT, CDR2 YNNKEL, per germline (reference sequence). Trimming at V came to 1 base and at J to 7 bases, leaving 5 bases not matched to a gene. CDR3 size: 16 residues. In DNA, the CDR3 is TGTGCCAGCAGCCAAGCTAGCGGGGGGGCGCATAATGAGCAGTTCTTC. Protein product: CASSQASGGAHNEQFF.

This chain joins TRBV28 and TRBJ2-3; TRBD2 matches 11 bases. Germline V gives CDR1 MDHEN, CDR2 SYDVKM. This CDR3 is 18 amino acids long. With V trimmed by 4 bases and J by 0 bases, 9 bases remained unmatched. This chain's CDR3 is CASSSPRLAGGSTDTQYF. CDR3 nucleotides: TGTGCCAGCAGTTCCCCTCGGCTAGCGGGGGGTAGCACAGATACGCAGTATTTT. Using reference TRBV28 and TRBJ2-3 for the parts outside the CDR3, the full variable domain is DVKVTQSSRYLVKRTGEKVFLECVQDMDHENMFWYRQDPGLGLRLIYFSYDVKMKEKGDIPEGYSVSREKKERFSLILESASTNQTSMYLCASSSPRLAGGSTDTQYFGPGTRLTVL.

This chain links TRBV4-2 with TRBJ1-2; D call uncertain. CDR3 size: 14 residues. In germline, CDR1 is LGHNA, CDR2 YNFKEQ. Trimming left V 0 bases short and J 7 bases short, with 12 bases between. CDR3 nucleotides: TGTGCCAGCAGCCAAGATCTACGGGGTCGTGGCTACACCTTC. Translation gives CASSQDLRGRGYTF.

The J gene is TRBJ2-2, the V gene TRBV6-2 or TRBV6-3, with D unresolved. The V gene lost 6 bases and the J gene lost 2 bases, with 19 bases spanning the gap. This CDR3 is 17 amino acids long. The germline CDR1 and CDR2 sequences are MNHEY and SVGEGT. CDR3: CASSPPSSPRNTGELFF. The CDR3, as DNA: TGTGCCAGCAGCCCCCCATCGAGTCCGCGAAACACCGGGGAGCTGTTTTTT.

The rearrangement joins TRBV29-1 to TRBJ2-5; TRBD2 matches at 7 bases. This CDR3 spans 12 amino acids. The germline V gene encodes CDR1 SQVTM and CDR2 ANQGSEA. Trimming took 7 bases from V and 5 from J; bases not matched to a gene: 7. The CDR3 DNA reads as TGCAGCGGGACCCGGGGGGTCGAGACCCAGTACTTC. This gives the protein CSGTRGVETQYF.

The V and J genes are TRBV19 and TRBJ2-7; 13 bases are shared with TRBD2. This CDR3 contains 15 residues. The trim removed 3 bases at V and 2 bases at J, leaving 1 base unmatched. The germline V gene has CDR1 LNHDA and CDR2 SQIVND (reference sequence). Here the CDR3 DNA reads TGTGCCAGTAGTATGGGACTAGCGGGAACCTACGAGCAGTACTTC. This sequence encodes CASSMGLAGTYEQYF. Looking up the rest from reference TRBV19 and TRBJ2-7 gives the full variable domain: DGGITQSPKYLFRKEGQNVTLSCEQNLNHDAMYWYRQDPGQGLRLIYYSQIVNDFQKGDIAEGYSVSREKKESFPLTVTSAQKNPTAFYLCASSMGLAGTYEQYFGPGTRLTVT.

This CDR3 reads CASSQSGFHETSGGFYNEQFF. DNA of the CDR3: TGCGCCAGCAGCCAATCCGGGTTTCATGAGACTAGCGGGGGATTCTACAATGAGCAGTTCTTC. The rearrangement uses TRBV5-1 and TRBJ2-1, with 12 bases that match TRBD2. The germline V gene has CDR1 SGHRS and CDR2 YFSETQ. V shed 4 bases, J shed 3 bases, and the junction held 20 bases outside the gene matches. The CDR3 covers 21 residues.